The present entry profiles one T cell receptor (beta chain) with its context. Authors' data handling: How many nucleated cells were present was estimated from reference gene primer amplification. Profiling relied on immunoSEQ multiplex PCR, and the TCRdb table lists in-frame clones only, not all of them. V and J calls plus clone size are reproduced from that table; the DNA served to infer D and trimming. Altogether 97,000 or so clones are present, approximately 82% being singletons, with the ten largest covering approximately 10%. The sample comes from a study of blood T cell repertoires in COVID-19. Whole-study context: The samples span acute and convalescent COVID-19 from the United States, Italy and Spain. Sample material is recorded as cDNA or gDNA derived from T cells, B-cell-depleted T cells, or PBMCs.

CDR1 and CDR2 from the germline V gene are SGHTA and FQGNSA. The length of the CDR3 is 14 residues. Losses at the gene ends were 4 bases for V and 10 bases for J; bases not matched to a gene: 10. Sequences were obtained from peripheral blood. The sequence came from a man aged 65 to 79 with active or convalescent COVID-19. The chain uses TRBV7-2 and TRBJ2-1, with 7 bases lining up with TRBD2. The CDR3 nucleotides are TGTGCCAGCAGCTCGAGCGGGGCCCCCCGGGAGCAGTTCTTC. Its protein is CASSSSGAPREQFF.